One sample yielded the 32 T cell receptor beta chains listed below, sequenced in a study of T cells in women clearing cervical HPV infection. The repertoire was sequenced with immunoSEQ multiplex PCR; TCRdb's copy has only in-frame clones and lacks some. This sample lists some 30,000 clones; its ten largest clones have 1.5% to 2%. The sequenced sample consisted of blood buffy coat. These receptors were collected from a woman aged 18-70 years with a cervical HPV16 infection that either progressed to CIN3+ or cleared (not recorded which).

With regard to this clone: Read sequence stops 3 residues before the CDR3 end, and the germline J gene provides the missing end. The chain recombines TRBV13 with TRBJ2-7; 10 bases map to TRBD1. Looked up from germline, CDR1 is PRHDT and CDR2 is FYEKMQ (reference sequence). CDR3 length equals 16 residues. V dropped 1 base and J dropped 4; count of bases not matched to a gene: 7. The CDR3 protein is CASSLEEGQGRYEQYF. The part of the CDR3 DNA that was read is TGTGCCAGCAGCTTAGAGGAGGGACAGGGGCGATACGAG. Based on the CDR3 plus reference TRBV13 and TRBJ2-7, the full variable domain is AAGVIQSPRHLIKEKRETATLKCYPIPRHDTVYWYQQGPGQDPQFLISFYEKMQSDKGSIPDRFSAQQFSDYHSELNMSSLELGDSALYFCASSLEEGQGRYEQYFGPGTRLTVT.

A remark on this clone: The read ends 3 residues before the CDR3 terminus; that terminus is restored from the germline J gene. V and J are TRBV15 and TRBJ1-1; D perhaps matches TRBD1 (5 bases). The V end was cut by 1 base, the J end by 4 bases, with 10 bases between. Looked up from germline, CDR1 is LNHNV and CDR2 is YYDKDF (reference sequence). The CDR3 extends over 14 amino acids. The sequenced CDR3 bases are TGTGCCACCAGCAGAGCGGGGGATGGCACTGAA. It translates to CATSRAGDGTE. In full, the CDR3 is CATSRAGDGTEAFF.

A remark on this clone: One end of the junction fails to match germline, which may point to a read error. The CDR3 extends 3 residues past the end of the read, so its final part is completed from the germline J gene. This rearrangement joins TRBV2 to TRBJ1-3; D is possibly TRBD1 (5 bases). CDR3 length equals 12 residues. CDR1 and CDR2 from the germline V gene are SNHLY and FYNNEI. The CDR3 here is CASGITGNTIYF. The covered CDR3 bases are TGTGCCAGCGGGATCACAGGAAACACA.

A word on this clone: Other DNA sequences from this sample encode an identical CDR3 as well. The CDR3 sequence: CASSLSGSSYNEQFF. The DNA read from the CDR3 is TGCGCCAGCAGCTTATCAGGGAGTAGCTACAATGAG. The chain employs TRBV5-1 and TRBJ2-1, with D perhaps assigned TRBD1 or TRBD2 (5 bases each). The read terminates 3 residues ahead of where the CDR3 ends, so the germline J gene completes it. There are 15 residues in the CDR3. Germline V lookup: CDR1 SGHRS, CDR2 YFSETQ. V was pared by 2 bases and J by 3 bases, with 12 bases between.

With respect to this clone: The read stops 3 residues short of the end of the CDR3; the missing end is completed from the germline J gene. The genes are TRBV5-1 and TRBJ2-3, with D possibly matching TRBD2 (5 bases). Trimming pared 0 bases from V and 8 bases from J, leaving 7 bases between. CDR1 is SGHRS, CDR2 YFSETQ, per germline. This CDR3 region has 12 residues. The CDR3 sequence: CASSLERGTQYF. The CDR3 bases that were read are TGCGCCAGCAGCTTGGAACGGGGTACG.

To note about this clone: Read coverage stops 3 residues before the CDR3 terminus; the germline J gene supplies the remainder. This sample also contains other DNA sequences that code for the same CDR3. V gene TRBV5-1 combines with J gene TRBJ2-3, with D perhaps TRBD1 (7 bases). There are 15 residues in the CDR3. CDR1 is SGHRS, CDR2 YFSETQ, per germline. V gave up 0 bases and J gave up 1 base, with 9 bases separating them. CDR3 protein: CASSLGRGGTDTQYF. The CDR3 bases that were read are TGCGCCAGCAGCTTGGGCAGGGGGGGCACAGATACG.

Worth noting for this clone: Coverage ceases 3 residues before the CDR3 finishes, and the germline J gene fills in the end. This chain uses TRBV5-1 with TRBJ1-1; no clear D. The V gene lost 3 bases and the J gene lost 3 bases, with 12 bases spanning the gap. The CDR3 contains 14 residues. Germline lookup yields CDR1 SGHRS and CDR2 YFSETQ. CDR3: CASSSGIGDTEAFF. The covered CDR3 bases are TGCGCCAGCAGCTCGGGGATTGGAGACACTGAA. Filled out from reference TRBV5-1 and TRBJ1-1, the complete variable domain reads KAGVTQTPRYLIKTRGQQVTLSCSPISGHRSVSWYQQTPGQGLQFLFEYFSETQRNKGNFPGRFSGRQFSNSRSEMNVSTLELGDSALYLCASSSGIGDTEAFFGQGTRLTVV.

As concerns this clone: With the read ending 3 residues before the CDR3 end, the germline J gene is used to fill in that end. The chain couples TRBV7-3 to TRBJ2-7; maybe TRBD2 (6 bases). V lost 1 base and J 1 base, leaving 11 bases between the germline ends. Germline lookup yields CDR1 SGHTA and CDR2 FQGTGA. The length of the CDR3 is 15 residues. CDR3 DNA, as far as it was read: TGTGCCAGCAGCTTAAGCGGGGTCGAATCCTACGAG. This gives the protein CASSLSGVESYE. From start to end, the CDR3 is CASSLSGVESYEQYF.

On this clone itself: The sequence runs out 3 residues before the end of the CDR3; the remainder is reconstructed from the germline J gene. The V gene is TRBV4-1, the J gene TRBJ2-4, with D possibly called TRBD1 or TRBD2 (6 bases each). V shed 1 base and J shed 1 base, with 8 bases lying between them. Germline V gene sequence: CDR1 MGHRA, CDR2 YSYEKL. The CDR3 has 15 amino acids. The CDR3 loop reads CASSQGRGAKNIQYF. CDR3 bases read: TGCGCCAGCAGCCAAGGGAGGGGGGCCAAAAACATT.

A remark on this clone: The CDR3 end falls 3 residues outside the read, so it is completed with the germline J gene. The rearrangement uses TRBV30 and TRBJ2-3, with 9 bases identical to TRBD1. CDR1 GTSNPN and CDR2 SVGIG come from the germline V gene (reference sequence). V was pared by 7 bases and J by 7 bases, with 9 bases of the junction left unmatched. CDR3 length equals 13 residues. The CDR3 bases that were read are TGTGCCTCCGCCTCACAGGGGGCCCATACG. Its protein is CASASQGAHT. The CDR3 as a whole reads CASASQGAHTQYF.

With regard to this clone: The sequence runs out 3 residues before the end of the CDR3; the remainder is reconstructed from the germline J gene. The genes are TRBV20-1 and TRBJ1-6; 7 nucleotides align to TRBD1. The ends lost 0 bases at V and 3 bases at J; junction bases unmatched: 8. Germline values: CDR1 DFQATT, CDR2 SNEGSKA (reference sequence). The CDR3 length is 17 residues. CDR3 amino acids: CSARELGTVLYNSPLHF. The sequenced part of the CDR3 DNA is TGCAGTGCTAGAGAGTTGGGGACAGTCCTCTATAATTCACCC.

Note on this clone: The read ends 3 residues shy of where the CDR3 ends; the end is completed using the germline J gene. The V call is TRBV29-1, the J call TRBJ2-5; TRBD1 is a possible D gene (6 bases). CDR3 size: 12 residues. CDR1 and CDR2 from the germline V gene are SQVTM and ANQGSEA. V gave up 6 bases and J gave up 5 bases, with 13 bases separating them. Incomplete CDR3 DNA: TGCAGCGTCGCCAGGGGTAAGGAGACC. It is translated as CSVARGKET. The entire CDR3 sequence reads CSVARGKETQYF.

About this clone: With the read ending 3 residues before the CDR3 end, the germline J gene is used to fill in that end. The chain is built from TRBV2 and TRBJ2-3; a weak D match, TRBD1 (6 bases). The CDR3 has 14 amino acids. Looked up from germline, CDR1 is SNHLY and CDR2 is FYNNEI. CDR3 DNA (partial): TGTGCCAGCAGTGTTGACAGGTCGGATCAGCCG. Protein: CASSVDRSDQP. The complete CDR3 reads CASSVDRSDQPQYF.

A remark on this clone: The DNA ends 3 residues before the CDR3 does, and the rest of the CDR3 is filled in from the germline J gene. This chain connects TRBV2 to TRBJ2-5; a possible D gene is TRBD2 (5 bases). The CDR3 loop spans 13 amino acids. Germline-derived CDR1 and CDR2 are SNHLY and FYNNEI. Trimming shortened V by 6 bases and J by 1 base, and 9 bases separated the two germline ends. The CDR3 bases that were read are TGTGCCAGCAGCGCTAGCTTCCAAGAGACC. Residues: CASSASFQET. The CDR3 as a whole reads CASSASFQETQYF.

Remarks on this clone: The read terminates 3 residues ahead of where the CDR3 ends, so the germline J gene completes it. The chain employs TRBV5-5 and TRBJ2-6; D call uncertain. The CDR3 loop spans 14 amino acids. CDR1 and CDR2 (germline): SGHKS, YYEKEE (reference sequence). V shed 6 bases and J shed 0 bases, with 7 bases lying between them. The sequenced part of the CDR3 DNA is TGTGCCAGCACCCCCAACTCTGGGGCCAACGTC. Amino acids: CASTPNSGANV. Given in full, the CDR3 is CASTPNSGANVLTF.

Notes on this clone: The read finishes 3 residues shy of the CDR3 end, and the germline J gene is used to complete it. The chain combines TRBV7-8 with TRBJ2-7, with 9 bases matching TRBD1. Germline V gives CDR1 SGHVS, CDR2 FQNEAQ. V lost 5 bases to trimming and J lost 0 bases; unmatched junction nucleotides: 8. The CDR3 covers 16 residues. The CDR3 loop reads CASSKRDREVSYEQYF. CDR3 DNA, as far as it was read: TGTGCCAGCAGCAAACGGGACAGGGAAGTCTCCTACGAG.

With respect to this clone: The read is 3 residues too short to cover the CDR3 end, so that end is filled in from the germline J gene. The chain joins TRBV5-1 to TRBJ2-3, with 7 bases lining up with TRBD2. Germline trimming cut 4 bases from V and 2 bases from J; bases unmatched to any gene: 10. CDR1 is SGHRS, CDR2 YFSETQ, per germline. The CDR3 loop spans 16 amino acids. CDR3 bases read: TGCGCCAGCAGCCCAGTGAAGACTAGCTACACAGATACG. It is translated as CASSPVKTSYTDT. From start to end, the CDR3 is CASSPVKTSYTDTQYF. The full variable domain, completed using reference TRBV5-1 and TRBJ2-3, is KAGVTQTPRYLIKTRGQQVTLSCSPISGHRSVSWYQQTPGQGLQFLFEYFSETQRNKGNFPGRFSGRQFSNSRSEMNVSTLELGDSALYLCASSPVKTSYTDTQYFGPGTRLTVL.

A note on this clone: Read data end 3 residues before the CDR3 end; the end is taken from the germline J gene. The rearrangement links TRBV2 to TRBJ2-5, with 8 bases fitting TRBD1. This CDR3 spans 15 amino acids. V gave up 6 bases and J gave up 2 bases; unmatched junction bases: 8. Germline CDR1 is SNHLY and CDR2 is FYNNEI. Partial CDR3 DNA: TGTGCCAGCAGCGCCACCAGGGGGCGTCAAGAGACC. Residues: CASSATRGRQET. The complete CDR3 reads CASSATRGRQETQYF.

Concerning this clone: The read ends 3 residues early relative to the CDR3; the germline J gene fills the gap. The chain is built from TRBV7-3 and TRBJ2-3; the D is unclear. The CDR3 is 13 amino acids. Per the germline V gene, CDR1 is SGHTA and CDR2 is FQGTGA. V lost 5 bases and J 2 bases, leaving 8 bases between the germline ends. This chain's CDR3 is CASSPQVTDTQYF. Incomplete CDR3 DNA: TGTGCCAGCAGCCCTCAGGTCACAGATACG.

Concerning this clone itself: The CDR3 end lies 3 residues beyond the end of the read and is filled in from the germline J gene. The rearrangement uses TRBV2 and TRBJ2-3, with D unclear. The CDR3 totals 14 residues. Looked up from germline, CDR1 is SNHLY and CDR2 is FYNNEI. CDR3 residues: CASSDGRNNQPQYF. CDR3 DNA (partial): TGTGCCAGCAGTGACGGCAGGAACAATCAGCCG.

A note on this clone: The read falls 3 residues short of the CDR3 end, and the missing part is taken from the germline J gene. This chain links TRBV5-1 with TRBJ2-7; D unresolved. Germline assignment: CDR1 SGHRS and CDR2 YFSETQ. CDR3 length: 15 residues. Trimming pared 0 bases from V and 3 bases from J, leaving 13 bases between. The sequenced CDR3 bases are TGCGCCAGCAGCTTGGGCTCTTGGGCAGGCTACGAG. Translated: CASSLGSWAGYE. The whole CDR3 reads CASSLGSWAGYEQYF.

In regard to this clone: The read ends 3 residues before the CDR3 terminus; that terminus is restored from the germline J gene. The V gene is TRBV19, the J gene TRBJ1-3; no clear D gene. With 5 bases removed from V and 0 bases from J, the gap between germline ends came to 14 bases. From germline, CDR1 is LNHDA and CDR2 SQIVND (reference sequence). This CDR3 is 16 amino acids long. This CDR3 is CASSDRSGSSGNTIYF. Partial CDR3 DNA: TGTGCCAGTAGTGACCGCTCAGGATCCTCTGGAAACACC.

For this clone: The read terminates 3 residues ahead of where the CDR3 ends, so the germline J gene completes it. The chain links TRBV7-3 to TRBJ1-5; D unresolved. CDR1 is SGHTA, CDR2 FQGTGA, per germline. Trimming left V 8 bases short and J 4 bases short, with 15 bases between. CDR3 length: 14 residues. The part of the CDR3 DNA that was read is TGTGCCAGCTCTTTATGGGCAGGTAATCAGCCC. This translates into CASSLWAGNQP. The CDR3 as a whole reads CASSLWAGNQPQHF.

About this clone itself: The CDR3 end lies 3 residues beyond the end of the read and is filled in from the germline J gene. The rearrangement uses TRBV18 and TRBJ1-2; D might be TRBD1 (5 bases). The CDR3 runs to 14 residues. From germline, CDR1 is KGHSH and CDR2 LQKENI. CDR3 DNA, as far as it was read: TGTGCCAGCTCCCCGGGACTAGCGGTCTTCGAC. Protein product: CASSPGLAVFD. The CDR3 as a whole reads CASSPGLAVFDYTF. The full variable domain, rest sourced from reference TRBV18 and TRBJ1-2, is NAGVMQNPRHLVRRRGQEARLRCSPMKGHSHVYWYRQLPEEGLKFMVYLQKENIIDESGMPKERFSAEFPKEGPSILRIQQVVRGDSAAYFCASSPGLAVFDYTFGSGTRLTVV.

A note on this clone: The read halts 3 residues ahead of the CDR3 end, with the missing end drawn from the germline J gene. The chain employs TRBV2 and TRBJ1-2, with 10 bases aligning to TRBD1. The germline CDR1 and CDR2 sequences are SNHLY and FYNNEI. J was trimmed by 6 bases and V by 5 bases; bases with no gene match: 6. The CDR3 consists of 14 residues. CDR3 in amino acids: CASSSGTGADGYTF. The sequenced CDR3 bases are TGTGCCAGCAGTTCCGGGACAGGGGCGGATGGC.

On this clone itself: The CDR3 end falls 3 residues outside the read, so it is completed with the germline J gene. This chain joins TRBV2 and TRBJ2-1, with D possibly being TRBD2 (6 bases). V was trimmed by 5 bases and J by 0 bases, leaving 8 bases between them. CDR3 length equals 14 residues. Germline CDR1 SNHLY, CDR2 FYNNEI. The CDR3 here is CASSPTSSYNEQFF. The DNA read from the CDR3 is TGTGCCAGCAGTCCGACTAGCTCCTACAATGAG. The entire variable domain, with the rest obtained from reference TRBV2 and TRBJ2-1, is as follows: EPEVTQTPSHQVTQMGQEVILRCVPISNHLYFYWYRQILGQKVEFLVSFYNNEISEKSEIFDDQFSVERPDGSNFTLKIRSTKLEDSAMYFCASSPTSSYNEQFFGPGTRLTVL.

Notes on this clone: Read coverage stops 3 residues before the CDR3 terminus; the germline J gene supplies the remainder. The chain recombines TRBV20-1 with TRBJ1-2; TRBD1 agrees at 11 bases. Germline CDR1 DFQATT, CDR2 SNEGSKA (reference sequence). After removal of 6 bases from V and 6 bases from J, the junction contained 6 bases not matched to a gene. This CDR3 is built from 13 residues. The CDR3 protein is CSATGTGGNGYTF. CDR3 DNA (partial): TGCAGTGCAACCGGGACAGGGGGGAATGGC.

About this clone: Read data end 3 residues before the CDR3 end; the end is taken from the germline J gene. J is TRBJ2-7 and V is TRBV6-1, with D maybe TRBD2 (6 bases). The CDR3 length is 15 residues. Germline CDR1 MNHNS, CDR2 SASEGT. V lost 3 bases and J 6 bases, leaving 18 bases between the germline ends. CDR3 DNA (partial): TGTGCCAGCAGTGATGCGGGGTCCGGGTGGACCGAG. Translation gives CASSDAGSGWTE. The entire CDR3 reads CASSDAGSGWTEQYF.

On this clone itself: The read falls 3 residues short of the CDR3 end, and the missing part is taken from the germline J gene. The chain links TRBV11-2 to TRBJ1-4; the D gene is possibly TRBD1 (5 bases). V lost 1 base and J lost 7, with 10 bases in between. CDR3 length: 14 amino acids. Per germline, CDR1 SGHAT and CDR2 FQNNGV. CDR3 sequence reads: CASSLAGPGEKLFF. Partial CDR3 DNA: TGTGCCAGCAGCTTAGCAGGGCCTGGTGAAAAA.

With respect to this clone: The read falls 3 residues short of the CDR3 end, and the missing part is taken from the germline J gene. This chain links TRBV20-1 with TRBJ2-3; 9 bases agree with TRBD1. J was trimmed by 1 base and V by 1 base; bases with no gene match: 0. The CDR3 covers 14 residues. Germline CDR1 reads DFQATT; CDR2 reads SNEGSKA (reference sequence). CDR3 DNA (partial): TGCAGTGCTAGAGGGACAGGGGGCACAGATACG. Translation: CSARGTGGTDT. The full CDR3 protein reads CSARGTGGTDTQYF.

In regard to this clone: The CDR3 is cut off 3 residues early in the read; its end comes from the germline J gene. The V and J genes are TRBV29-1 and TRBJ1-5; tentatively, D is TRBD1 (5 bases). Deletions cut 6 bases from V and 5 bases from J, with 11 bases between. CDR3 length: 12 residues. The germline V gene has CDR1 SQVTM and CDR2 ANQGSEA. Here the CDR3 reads CSVGQLDQPQHF. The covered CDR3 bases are TGCAGCGTCGGACAACTTGATCAGCCC.

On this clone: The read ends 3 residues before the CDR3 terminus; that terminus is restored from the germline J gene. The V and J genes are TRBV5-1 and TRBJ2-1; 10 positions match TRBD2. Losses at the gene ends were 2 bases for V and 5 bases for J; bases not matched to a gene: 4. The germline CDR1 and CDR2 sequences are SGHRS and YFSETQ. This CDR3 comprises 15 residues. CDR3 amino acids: CASSLLAGLDNEQFF. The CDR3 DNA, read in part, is TGCGCCAGCAGCTTACTAGCGGGGCTCGACAATGAG.